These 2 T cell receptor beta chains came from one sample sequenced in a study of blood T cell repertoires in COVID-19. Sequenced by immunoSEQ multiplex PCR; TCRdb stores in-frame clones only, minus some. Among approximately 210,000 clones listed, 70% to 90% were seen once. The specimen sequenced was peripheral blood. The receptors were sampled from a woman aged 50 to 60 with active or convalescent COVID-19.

This CDR3 reads CATSAAGQGVGRGNEQFF. DNA of the CDR3: TGTGCCACCAGTGCGGCGGGACAGGGGGTAGGACGAGGCAATGAGCAGTTCTTC. The chain links TRBV24-1 to TRBJ2-1; 11 bases map to TRBD1. The V segment lost 5 bases and the J segment 6 bases; nucleotides outside the gene matches: 14. The V gene's germline CDR1 is KGHDR and CDR2 SFDVKD. This CDR3 region has 18 residues.

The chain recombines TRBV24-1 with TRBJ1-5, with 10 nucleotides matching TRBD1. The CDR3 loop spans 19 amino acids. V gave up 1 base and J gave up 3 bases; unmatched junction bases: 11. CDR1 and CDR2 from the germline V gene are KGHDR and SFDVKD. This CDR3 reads CATSDFGGTGAGNNQPQHF. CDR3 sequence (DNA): TGTGCCACCAGTGATTTTGGGGGGACAGGGGCAGGCAACAATCAGCCCCAGCATTTT.